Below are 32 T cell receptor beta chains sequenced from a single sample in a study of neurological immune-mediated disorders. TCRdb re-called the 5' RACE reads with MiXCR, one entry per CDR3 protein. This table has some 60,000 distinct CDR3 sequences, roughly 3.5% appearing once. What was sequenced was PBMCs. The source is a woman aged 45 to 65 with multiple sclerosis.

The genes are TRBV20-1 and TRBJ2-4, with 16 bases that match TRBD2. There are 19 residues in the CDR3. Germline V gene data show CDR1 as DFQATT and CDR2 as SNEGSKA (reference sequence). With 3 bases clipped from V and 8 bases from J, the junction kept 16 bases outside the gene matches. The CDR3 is CSARPTPGLAGGRGDIQYF. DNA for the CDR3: TGCAGTGCTAGGCCCACCCCGGGACTAGCGGGAGGGCGCGGGGACATTCAGTACTTC.

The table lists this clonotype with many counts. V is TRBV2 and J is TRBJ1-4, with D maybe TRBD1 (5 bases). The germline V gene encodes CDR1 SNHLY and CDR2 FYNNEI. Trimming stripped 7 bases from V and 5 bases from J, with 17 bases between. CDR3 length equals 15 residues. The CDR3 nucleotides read TGTGCCAGCATTCGGAACCGGGACTCCAATGAAAAACTGTTTTTT. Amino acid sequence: CASIRNRDSNEKLFF.

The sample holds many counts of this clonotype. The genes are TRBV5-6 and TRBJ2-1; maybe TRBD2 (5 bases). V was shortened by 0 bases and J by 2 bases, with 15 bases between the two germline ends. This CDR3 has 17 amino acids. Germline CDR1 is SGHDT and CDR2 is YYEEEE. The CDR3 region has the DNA TGTGCCAGCAGCTTGGCCGAGAGGACGGGAACCTACAATGAGCAGTTCTTC. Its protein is CASSLAERTGTYNEQFF.

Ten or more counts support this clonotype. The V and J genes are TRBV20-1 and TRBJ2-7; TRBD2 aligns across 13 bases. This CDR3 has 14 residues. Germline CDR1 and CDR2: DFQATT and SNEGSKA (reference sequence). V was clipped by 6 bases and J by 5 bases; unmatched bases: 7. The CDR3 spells CSAKGTSGKNEQYF. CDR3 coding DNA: TGCAGTGCGAAAGGGACTAGCGGGAAGAACGAGCAGTACTTC.

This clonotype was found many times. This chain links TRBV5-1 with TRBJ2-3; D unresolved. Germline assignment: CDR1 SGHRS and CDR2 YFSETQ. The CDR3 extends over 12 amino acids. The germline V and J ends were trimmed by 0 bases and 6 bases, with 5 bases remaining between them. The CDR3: CASSLVSDTQYF. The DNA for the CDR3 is TGCGCCAGCAGCTTGGTCTCGGATACGCAGTATTTT.

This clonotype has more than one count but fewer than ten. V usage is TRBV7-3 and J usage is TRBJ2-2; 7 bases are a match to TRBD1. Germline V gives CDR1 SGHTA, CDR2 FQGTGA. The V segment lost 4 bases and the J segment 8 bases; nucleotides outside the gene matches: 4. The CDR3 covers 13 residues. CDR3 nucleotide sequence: TGTGCCAGCAGCTGGACAGGTTCTGGGGAGCTGTTTTTT. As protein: CASSWTGSGELFF.

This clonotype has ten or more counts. CDR3 region: CASTRAGNNEQFF. CDR3 DNA sequence: TGTGCCAGCACCCGAGCGGGAAACAATGAGCAGTTCTTC. The chain is built from TRBV12-3 or TRBV12-4 and TRBJ2-1; 7 bases are a match to TRBD2. CDR3 length: 13 residues. Trimming cost V 7 bases and J 5 bases; bases outside gene matches: 5.

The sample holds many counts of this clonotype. The CDR3, as DNA: TGTGCCAGCAGCCATGCAGGAGCTAATGAAAAACTGTTTTTT. Protein: CASSHAGANEKLFF. The V and J genes are TRBV16 and TRBJ1-4; D unclear. V dropped 3 bases and J dropped 3 bases, with 8 bases sitting between them. Germline V lookup: CDR1 KGHSY, CDR2 FQNENV. The CDR3 spans 14 residues. The whole variable domain, remainder taken from reference TRBV16 and TRBJ1-4, is GEEVAQTPKHLVRGEGQKAKLYCAPIKGHSYVFWYQQVLKNEFKFLISFQNENVFDETGMPKERFSAKCLPNSPCSLEIQATKLEDSAVYFCASSHAGANEKLFFGSGTQLSVL.

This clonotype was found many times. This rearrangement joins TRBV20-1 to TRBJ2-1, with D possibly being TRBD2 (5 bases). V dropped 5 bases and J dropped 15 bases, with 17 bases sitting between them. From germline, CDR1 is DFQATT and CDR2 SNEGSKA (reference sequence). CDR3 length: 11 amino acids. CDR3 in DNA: TGCAGTGCTCGGCGCGGGTCTCTCCGGTTCTTC. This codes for CSARRGSLRFF.

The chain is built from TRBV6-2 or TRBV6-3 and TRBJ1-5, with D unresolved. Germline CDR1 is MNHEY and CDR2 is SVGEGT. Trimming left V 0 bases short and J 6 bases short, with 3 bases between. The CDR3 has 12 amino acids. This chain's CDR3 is CASSYSPQPQHF. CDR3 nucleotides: TGTGCCAGCAGTTACTCGCCTCAGCCCCAGCATTTT.

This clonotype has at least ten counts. CDR3 bases: TGTGCCAGCAGTCCAGGGACATGGACGCAGTATTTT. It encodes CASSPGTWTQYF. The rearrangement links TRBV14 to TRBJ2-3; D is possibly TRBD1 (6 bases). Germline values: CDR1 SGHDN, CDR2 FVKESK. V was shortened by 6 bases and J by 9 bases, with 13 bases between the two germline ends. CDR3 length: 12 residues. Full variable domain (outside the CDR3, taken from reference TRBV14 and TRBJ2-3): EAGVTQFPSHSVIEKGQTVTLRCDPISGHDNLYWYRRVMGKEIKFLLHFVKESKQDESGMPNNRFLAERTGGTYSTLKVQPAELEDSGVYFCASSPGTWTQYFGPGTRLTVL.

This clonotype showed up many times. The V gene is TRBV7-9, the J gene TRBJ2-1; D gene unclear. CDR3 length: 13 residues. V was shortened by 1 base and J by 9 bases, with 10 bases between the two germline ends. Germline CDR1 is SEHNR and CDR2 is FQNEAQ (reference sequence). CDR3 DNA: TGTGCCAGCAGCTTAGGGTACTTGGGTGAGCAGTTCTTC. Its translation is CASSLGYLGEQFF.

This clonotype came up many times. The CDR3 region has the DNA TGTGCGTCGGGGGCGACTAGCGGTATGAAGACCCAGTACTTC. This codes for CASGATSGMKTQYF. This rearrangement joins TRBV5-5 to TRBJ2-5; 9 nucleotides line up with TRBD2. Per the germline V gene, CDR1 is SGHKS and CDR2 is YYEKEE (reference sequence). The CDR3 is made up of 14 amino acids. The full variable domain, with the rest looked up from reference TRBV5-5 and TRBJ2-5, is DAGVTQSPTHLIKTRGQQVTLRCSPISGHKSVSWYQQVLGQGPQFIFQYYEKEERGRGNFPDRFSARQFPNYSSELNVNALLLGDSALYLCASGATSGMKTQYFGPGTRLLVL.

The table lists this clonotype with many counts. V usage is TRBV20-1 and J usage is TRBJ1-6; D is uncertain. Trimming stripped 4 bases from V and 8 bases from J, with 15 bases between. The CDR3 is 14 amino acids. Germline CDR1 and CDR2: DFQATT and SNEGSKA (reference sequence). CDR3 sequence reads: CSATSGNWDSPLHF. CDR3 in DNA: TGCAGTGCTACAAGTGGAAATTGGGATTCACCCCTCCACTTT.

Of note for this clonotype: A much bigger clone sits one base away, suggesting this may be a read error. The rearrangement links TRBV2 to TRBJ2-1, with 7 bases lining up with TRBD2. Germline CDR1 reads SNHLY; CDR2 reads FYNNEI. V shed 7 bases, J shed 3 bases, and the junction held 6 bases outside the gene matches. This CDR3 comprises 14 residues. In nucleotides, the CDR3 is TGTGCCAGCAAGCGGGACGGGAGCTACAATGAGCAGTTCTTC. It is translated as CASKRDGSYNEQFF.

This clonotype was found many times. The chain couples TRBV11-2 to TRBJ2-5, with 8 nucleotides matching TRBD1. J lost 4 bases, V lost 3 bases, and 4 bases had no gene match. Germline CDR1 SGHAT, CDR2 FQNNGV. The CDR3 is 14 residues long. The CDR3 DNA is TGTGCCAGCAGCTTCATCGACAGGGGAGAGACCCAGTACTTC. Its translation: CASSFIDRGETQYF.

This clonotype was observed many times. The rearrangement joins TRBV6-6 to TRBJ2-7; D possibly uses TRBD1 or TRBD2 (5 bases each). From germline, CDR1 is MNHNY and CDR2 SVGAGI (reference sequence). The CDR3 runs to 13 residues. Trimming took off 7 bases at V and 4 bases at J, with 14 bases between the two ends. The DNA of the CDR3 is TGTGCCAGCACCTCGGGGCCTTTATACGAGCAGTACTTC. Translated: CASTSGPLYEQYF.

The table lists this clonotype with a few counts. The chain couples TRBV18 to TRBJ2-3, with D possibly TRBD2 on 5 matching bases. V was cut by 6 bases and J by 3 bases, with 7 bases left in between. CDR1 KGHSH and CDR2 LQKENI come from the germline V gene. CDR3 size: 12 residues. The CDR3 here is CASSERTDTQYF. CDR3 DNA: TGTGCCAGCTCCGAGCGGACAGATACGCAGTATTTT.

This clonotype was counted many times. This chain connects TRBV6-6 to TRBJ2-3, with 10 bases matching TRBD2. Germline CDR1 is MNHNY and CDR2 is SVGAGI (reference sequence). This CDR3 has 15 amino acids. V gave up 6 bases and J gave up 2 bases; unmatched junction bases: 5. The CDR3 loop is CASRLAGDHTDTQYF. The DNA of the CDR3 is TGTGCCAGCAGGCTAGCGGGAGATCACACAGATACGCAGTATTTT.

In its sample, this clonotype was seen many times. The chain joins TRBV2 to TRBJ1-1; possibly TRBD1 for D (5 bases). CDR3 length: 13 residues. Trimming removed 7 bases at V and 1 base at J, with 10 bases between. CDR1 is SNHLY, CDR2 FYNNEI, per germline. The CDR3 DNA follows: TGTGCCAGCACCTTGGGGGAGAACACTGAAGCTTTCTTT. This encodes CASTLGENTEAFF.

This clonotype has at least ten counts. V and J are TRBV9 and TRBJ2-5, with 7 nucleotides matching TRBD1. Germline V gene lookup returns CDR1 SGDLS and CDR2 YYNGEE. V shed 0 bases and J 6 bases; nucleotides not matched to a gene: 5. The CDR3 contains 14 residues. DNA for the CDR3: TGTGCCAGCAGCGTAGCGTACAGGGGACAGACCCAGTACTTC. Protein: CASSVAYRGQTQYF.

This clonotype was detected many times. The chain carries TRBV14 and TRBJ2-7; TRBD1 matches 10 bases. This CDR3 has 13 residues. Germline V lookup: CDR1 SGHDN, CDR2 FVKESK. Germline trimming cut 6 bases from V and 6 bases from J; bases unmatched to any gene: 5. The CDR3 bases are TGTGCCAGCAGGGGACAGGGGACTGTCGAGCAGTACTTC. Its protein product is CASRGQGTVEQYF.

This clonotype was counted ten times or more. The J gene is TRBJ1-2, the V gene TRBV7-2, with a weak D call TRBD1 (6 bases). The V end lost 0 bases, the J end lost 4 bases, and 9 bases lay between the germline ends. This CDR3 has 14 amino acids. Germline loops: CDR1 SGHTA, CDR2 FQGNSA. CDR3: CASSLAGGAYGYTF. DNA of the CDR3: TGTGCCAGCAGCTTAGCAGGGGGGGCCTATGGCTACACCTTC. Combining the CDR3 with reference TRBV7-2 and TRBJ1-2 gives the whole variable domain GAGVSQSPSNKVTEKGKDVELRCDPISGHTALYWYRQSLGQGLEFLIYFQGNSAPDKSGLPSDRFSAERTGGSVSTLTIQRTQQEDSAVYLCASSLAGGAYGYTFGSGTRLTVV.

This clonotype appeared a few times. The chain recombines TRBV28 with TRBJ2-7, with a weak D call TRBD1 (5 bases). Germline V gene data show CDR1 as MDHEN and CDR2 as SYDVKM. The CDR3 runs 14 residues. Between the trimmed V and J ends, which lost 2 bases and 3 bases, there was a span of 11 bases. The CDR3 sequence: CASSLVRTNYEQYF. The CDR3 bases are TGTGCCAGCAGTTTAGTACGGACAAACTACGAGCAGTACTTC.

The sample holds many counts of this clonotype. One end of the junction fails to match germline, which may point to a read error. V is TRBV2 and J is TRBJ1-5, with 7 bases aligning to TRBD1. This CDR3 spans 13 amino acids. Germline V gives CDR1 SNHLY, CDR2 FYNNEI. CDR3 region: CASTGTEYQPQNF. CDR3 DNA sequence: TGTGCCAGCACCGGGACAGAGTATCAGCCCCAGAATTTT.

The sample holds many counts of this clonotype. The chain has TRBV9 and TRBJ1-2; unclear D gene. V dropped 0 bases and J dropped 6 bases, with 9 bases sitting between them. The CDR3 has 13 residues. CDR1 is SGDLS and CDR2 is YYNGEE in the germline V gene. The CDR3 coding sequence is TGTGCCAGCAGCGTAGGAGGGCTGGATGGCTACACCTTC. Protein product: CASSVGGLDGYTF.

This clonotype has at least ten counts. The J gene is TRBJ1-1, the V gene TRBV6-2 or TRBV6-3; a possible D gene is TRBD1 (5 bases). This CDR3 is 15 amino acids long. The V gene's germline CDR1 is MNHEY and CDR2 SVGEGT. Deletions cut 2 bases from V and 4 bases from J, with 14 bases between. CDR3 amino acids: CASSYAGGRGTEAFF. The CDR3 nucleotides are TGTGCCAGCAGTTACGCGGGCGGGAGGGGCACTGAAGCTTTCTTT.

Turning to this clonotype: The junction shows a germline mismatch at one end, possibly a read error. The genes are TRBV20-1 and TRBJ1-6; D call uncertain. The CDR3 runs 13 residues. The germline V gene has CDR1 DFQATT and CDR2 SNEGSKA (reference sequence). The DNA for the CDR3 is TGCAGTGCCCAAACGACCTATAATTCACCCCTCAACTTT. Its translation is CSAQTTYNSPLNF.

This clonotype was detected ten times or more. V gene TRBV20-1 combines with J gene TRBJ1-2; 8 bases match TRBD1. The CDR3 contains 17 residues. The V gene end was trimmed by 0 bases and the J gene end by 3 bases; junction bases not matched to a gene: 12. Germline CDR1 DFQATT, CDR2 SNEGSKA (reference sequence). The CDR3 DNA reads TGCAGTGCTAGAGATCGGGCAGGGGGCTATGTCTACTATGGCTACACCTTC. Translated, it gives CSARDRAGGYVYYGYTF.

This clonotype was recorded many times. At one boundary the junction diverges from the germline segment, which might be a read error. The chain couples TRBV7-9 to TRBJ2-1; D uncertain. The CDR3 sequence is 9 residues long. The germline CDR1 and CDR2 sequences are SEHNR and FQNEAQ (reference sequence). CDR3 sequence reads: CASSPISSF. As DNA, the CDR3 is TGTGCCAGCAGCCCCATTAGCAGCTTC.

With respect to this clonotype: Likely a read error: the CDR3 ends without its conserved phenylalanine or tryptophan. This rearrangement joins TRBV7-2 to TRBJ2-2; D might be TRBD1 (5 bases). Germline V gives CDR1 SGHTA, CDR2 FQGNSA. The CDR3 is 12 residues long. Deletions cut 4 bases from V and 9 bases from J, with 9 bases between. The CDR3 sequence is CASSSQGRELFN. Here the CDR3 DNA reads TGTGCCAGCAGCTCCCAGGGCCGGGAGCTGTTTAAT.

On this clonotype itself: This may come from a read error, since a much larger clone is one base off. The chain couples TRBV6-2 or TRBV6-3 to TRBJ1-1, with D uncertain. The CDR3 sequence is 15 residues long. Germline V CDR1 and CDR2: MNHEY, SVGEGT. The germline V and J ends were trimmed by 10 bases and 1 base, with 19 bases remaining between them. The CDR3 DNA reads TGTGCCAACATCCCTAAAGGCGGAGAGAACACTGAAGCTTTCTTT. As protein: CANIPKGGENTEAFF.